Listed below are T cell receptor beta chains from one sample, sequenced in a study of PD-1 blockade in classical Hodgkin lymphoma. The assay was immunoSEQ multiplex PCR, and TCRdb's table has in-frame clones only and misses some. The data hold 40,000 or so clones, with over 65% observed a single time. The sample was peripheral blood mononuclear cells (PBMCs), taken at baseline. These receptors were obtained from a human donor with classical Hodgkin lymphoma. CDR3s include the opening cysteine and the closing phenylalanine or tryptophan. The D gene is left open where the match is weak. Clone size is given for some rows only: seen once, a few or many times, or a class if the clone is expanded.

v_call,d_call,clone_size,j_call,cdr3_aa,cdr3_nt
TRBV5-5,TRBD1,-,TRBJ2-7,CASSFGTGGYEQYF,TGTGCCAGCAGCTTCGGGACAGGAGGCTACGAGCAGTACTTC
TRBV6-5,-,-,TRBJ1-6,CASSFRQNSPLHF,TGTGCCAGCAGTTTCCGGCAGAATTCACCCCTCCACTTT
TRBV6-5,-,once,TRBJ1-5,CASSYRSTGNQPQHF,TGTGCCAGCAGTTACCGTTCGACCGGCAATCAGCCCCAGCATTTT
TRBV5-4,-,few,TRBJ2-1,CASSLGGHNEQFF,TGTGCCAGCAGCTTGGGGGGGCACAATGAGCAGTTCTTC
TRBV9,TRBD1,-,TRBJ2-7,CASSVGGGQGVHEQYF,TGTGCCAGCAGCGTAGGAGGTGGGCAGGGGGTCCACGAGCAGTACTTC
TRBV6-5,-,-,TRBJ1-6,CASSYKGKYSPLHF,TGTGCCAGCAGTTACAAGGGGAAGTATTCACCCCTCCACTTT
TRBV7-3,-,-,TRBJ1-1,CASSSGVGGEAFF,TGTGCCAGCAGCTCGGGTGTGGGTGGTGAAGCTTTCTTT
TRBV19,-,once,TRBJ2-2,CASRDRTNTGELFF,TGTGCCAGTAGGGACAGAACGAACACCGGGGAGCTGTTTTTT
TRBV2,-,-,TRBJ1-3,CASSEQSSGNTIYF,TGTGCCAGCAGTGAACAGTCCTCTGGAAACACCATATATTTT
TRBV29-1,TRBD2,once,TRBJ2-7,CSVDLLAGGIYEQYF,TGCAGCGTTGATCTGCTAGCGGGAGGTATCTACGAGCAGTACTTC
TRBV18,TRBD1,-,TRBJ1-1,CASSGQGGGDTEAFF,TGTGCCAGCTCGGGACAGGGAGGGGGGGACACTGAAGCTTTCTTT
TRBV19,-,-,TRBJ2-5,CASSIGTPRRETQYF,TGTGCCAGTAGTATCGGGACCCCTCGGAGGGAGACCCAGTACTTC
TRBV28,-,once,TRBJ1-1,CASSSDKGGRTEAFF,TGTGCCAGCAGTTCCGATAAGGGCGGGCGCACTGAAGCTTTCTTT
TRBV30,-,-,TRBJ1-3,CACGRRGNTIYF,TGTGCCTGCGGACGCCGTGGAAACACCATATATTTT
TRBV2,-,-,TRBJ2-7,CASSGVREQYF,TGTGCCAGCTCGGGAGTCCGGGAGCAGTACTTC
TRBV11-3,-,-,TRBJ2-5,CASSFRGVETQYF,TGTGCCAGCAGCTTCAGGGGCGTTGAGACCCAGTACTTC
TRBV15,-,-,TRBJ2-1,CATSSGLTNEQFF,TGTGCCACCAGCAGTGGACTAACCAATGAGCAGTTCTTC
TRBV4-3,-,-,TRBJ2-1,CASSQAPELAQFF,TGCGCCAGCAGCCAAGCTCCGGAGCTTGCGCAGTTCTTC
TRBV18,TRBD1,once,TRBJ2-1,CASSRTGDPYNEQFF,TGTGCCAGCTCACGGACAGGGGATCCCTACAATGAGCAGTTCTTC